This T cell receptor (beta chain) was identified in a study of cytomegalovirus exposure and HLA in healthy donors. Overall study findings and caveats: The number of N-insertions in an Asian-associated ancestry cluster was reportedly below the roughly 620-donor mean in a later analysis.

Points on this clone: Antigen specificity is unknown.

The PCR employed 60 Vbeta primers together with 13 Jbeta primers. Generated by immunoSEQ multiplex PCR, the TCRdb table keeps only in-frame clones and is missing some. The sample yields roughly 120,000 clones, 65% to 80% seen once. CDR3 length: 13 amino acids. The ends were cut back, 5 bases at V and 9 bases at J, with 11 bases in the middle. Germline assignment: CDR1 MNHEY and CDR2 SMNVEV (reference sequence). The clonotype comes from a human donor in good health. Specimen: PBMCs. The chain couples TRBV27 to TRBJ1-6; D may be TRBD1 (5 bases). The DNA of the CDR3 is TGTGCCAGCAGTCGACAGCCAGGTTCACCCCTCCACTTT. Its translation is CASSRQPGSPLHF.